Detailed here is one TCR beta chain. Antigen: not known. Trimming took off 2 bases at V and 5 bases at J, with 6 bases between the two ends. The CDR3 is made up of 12 amino acids. The V gene's germline CDR1 is MGHDK and CDR2 SYGVNS. Time point reported: week 23, last vaccination. Topical imiquimod was applied with each vaccine dose, which held 300 ug of mutant IDH1 20-mer peptide. Clones were sequenced by immunoSEQ multiplex PCR, and TCRdb holds only the in-frame ones, with some missing. The sample has around 29,000 clones, 80% seen once. This entry is derived from a study of a mutant IDH1 vaccine in newly diagnosed glioma.

V and J are TRBV25-1 and TRBJ2-5; D not resolved. The sequence came from a woman aged 18-29 years with glioma. This specimen consisted of PBMCs, obtained from a glioma patient whose treatment included an IDH1 peptide vaccine. In nucleotides, the CDR3 is TGTGCCAGCAGTGAAGCAGTGGAGACCCAGTACTTC. It is translated as CASSEAVETQYF.